This passage covers 25 T cell receptor beta chains from one sample sequenced in a study of cytomegalovirus exposure and HLA in healthy donors. 13 Jbeta primers and 60 Vbeta primers were used for the PCR. Generated by immunoSEQ multiplex PCR, the TCRdb table keeps only in-frame clones and is missing some. The sample shows approximately 100,000 clones, approximately 75% of them seen only once. The sample consisted of PBMCs. These receptors all come from a woman aged 40-49 years in good health and CMV-seronegative.

The CDR3 reads CAWSMGQGVTEQYF. The CDR3 nucleotides read TGTGCCTGGAGTATGGGACAGGGGGTTACCGAGCAGTACTTC. The chain couples TRBV30 to TRBJ2-7, with 11 bases that match TRBD1. The CDR3 covers 14 residues. Per the germline V gene, CDR1 is GTSNPN and CDR2 is SVGIG (reference sequence). V shed 2 bases, J shed 6 bases, and the junction held 6 bases outside the gene matches.

The chain combines TRBV15 with TRBJ2-7; TRBD1 agrees at 9 bases. V trimming: 3 bases; J trimming: 5 bases; junction bases outside the gene matches: 8. Germline V gene sequence: CDR1 LNHNV, CDR2 YYDKDF (reference sequence). The CDR3 is made up of 15 amino acids. The CDR3 bases are TGTGCCACCAGCAGCTGGACAGGGGAGGAGGACGAGCAGTACTTC. Protein product: CATSSWTGEEDEQYF.

J is TRBJ2-7 and V is TRBV30; TRBD1 is a possible D gene (6 bases). Germline-derived CDR1 and CDR2 are GTSNPN and SVGIG (reference sequence). V was pared by 2 bases and J by 0 bases, with 11 bases between. The length of the CDR3 is 14 residues. The CDR3: CAWSRQEFSYEQYF. CDR3 DNA: TGTGCCTGGAGTAGACAGGAGTTCTCCTACGAGCAGTACTTC.

This clone showed up just a few times. V is TRBV29-1 and J is TRBJ2-3, with 10 bases identical to TRBD1. The CDR3 has 15 residues. The junction had 4 bases not matched to a gene; V was cut back by 1 base and J by 3 bases. From germline, CDR1 is SQVTM and CDR2 ANQGSEA. DNA of the CDR3: TGCAGCGTTGAAGGCTGGGACAGGGGTACAGATACGCAGTATTTT. Its protein product is CSVEGWDRGTDTQYF.

CDR3 in DNA: TGTGCCAGCAGCTTTCAAGACGCGACTCTGTACTTC. Its translation: CASSFQDATLYF. The rearrangement links TRBV7-9 to TRBJ2-7; no firm D call. Trimming took off 3 bases at V and 12 bases at J, with 15 bases between the two ends. The CDR3 has 12 residues. Looked up from germline, CDR1 is SEHNR and CDR2 is FQNEAQ (reference sequence). The full variable domain, with the rest looked up from reference TRBV7-9 and TRBJ2-7, is DTGVSQNPRHKITKRGQNVTFRCDPISEHNRLYWYRQTLGQGPEFLTYFQNEAQLEKSRLLSDRFSAERPKGSFSTLEIQRTEQGDSAMYLCASSFQDATLYFGPGTRLTVT.

The V and J genes are TRBV9 and TRBJ2-3; D unresolved. CDR3 length: 14 amino acids. Per the germline V gene, CDR1 is SGDLS and CDR2 is YYNGEE. Trimming took off 5 bases at V and 0 bases at J, with 10 bases between the two ends. CDR3 residues: CASSSPASTDTQYF. DNA of the CDR3: TGTGCCAGCAGTAGCCCTGCCAGCACAGATACGCAGTATTTT.

V is TRBV27 and J is TRBJ1-6, with D perhaps TRBD1 (6 bases). The germline gives CDR1 MNHEY, CDR2 SMNVEV (reference sequence). This CDR3 comprises 13 residues. V was cut by 0 bases and J by 14 bases, with 11 bases left in between. CDR3 in amino acids: CASSLSGGYTLHF. The DNA of the CDR3 is TGTGCCAGCAGTTTATCAGGGGGTTACACCCTCCACTTT.

This clone appeared once. The chain has TRBV9 and TRBJ2-2; D is unresolved. CDR3 length equals 13 residues. Germline V CDR1 and CDR2: SGDLS, YYNGEE. Trimming removed 6 bases at V and 2 bases at J, with 8 bases between. The CDR3 DNA follows: TGTGCCAGCAACCCAGATAACACCGGGGAGCTGTTTTTT. It specifies CASNPDNTGELFF.

The chain combines TRBV5-5 with TRBJ2-3, with 10 bases that match TRBD2. Germline V CDR1 and CDR2: SGHKS, YYEKEE (reference sequence). The CDR3 extends over 16 amino acids. With V trimmed by 4 bases and J by 4 bases, 9 bases remained unmatched. The CDR3 loop is CASSTSSGSRPDTQYF. CDR3 DNA: TGTGCCAGCAGCACCTCTAGCGGGAGTCGTCCAGATACGCAGTATTTT. The full variable domain, with the rest looked up from reference TRBV5-5 and TRBJ2-3, is DAGVTQSPTHLIKTRGQQVTLRCSPISGHKSVSWYQQVLGQGPQFIFQYYEKEERGRGNFPDRFSARQFPNYSSELNVNALLLGDSALYLCASSTSSGSRPDTQYFGPGTRLTVL.

This chain links TRBV6-5 with TRBJ2-2, with D tentatively TRBD2 (6 bases). CDR1 MNHEY and CDR2 SVGAGI come from the germline V gene. V was shortened by 8 bases and J by 7 bases, with 17 bases between the two germline ends. There are 14 residues in the CDR3. The CDR3 DNA reads TGTGCCAGCTCCCCGCGGAGGGCCGGCGGGGAGCTGTTTTTT. It translates to CASSPRRAGGELFF.

V is TRBV6-5 and J is TRBJ2-2; TRBD1 might be the D (6 bases). The V end was cut by 2 bases, the J end by 1 base, with 8 bases between. This CDR3 spans 15 amino acids. From germline, CDR1 is MNHEY and CDR2 SVGAGI. The CDR3: CASSYIQGNTGELFF. The DNA for the CDR3 is TGTGCCAGCAGTTACATACAGGGGAACACCGGGGAGCTGTTTTTT.

The V and J genes are TRBV19 and TRBJ1-1, with TRBD1 identical over 8 bases. The V and J ends lost 2 bases and 6 bases, in that order; junction bases with no gene match: 11. Looked up from germline, CDR1 is LNHDA and CDR2 is SQIVND (reference sequence). This CDR3 region has 16 residues. Written as DNA, the CDR3 is TGTGCCAGTAGTATAAGGACGACAGGGGCCGGGTCTGAAGCTTTCTTT. This encodes CASSIRTTGAGSEAFF.

The V call is TRBV7-8, the J call TRBJ2-7; 8 nucleotides line up with TRBD1. V shed 5 bases, J shed 2 bases, and the junction held 11 bases outside the gene matches. Germline V CDR1 and CDR2: SGHVS, FQNEAQ. This CDR3 comprises 16 residues. CDR3 bases: TGTGCCAGCAGCCTACCTCCGGACAGGGTCCCCTACGAGCAGTACTTC. It is translated as CASSLPPDRVPYEQYF.

The chain employs TRBV10-3 and TRBJ2-1; 7 bases line up with TRBD2. Trimming cost V 4 bases and J 0 bases; bases outside gene matches: 6. The CDR3 totals 16 residues. From germline, CDR1 is ENHRY and CDR2 SYGVKD. The CDR3 spells CAISGPGGTSYNEQFF. CDR3 nucleotides: TGTGCCATCAGTGGTCCGGGGGGAACCTCCTACAATGAGCAGTTCTTC.

This clone appeared a single time. V gene TRBV10-3 combines with J gene TRBJ2-7; weak D call: TRBD1 (5 bases). The CDR3 totals 14 residues. Trimming took 6 bases from V and 4 from J, leaving 16 bases between them. The germline V gene encodes CDR1 ENHRY and CDR2 SYGVKD. The CDR3: CAIRSDSPYYEQYF. CDR3 bases: TGTGCCATCAGAAGCGACAGTCCTTATTACGAGCAGTACTTC.

This rearrangement joins TRBV5-3 to TRBJ1-5; 9 bases align to TRBD1. TRBV5-3 is annotated as an ORF whose role is uncertain. The CDR3 is 14 amino acids. Trimming removed 2 bases from V and 5 bases from J; junction bases left unmatched: 2. CDR3 residues: CARSLTGGHQPQHF. The CDR3 DNA reads as TGTGCCAGAAGCTTAACAGGGGGCCATCAGCCCCAGCATTTT.

This rearrangement joins TRBV7-9 to TRBJ1-6, with TRBD1 matching 8 bases. This CDR3 is built from 18 residues. Looked up from germline, CDR1 is SEHNR and CDR2 is FQNEAQ (reference sequence). The V segment lost 5 bases and the J segment 4 bases; nucleotides outside the gene matches: 13. CDR3 residues: CASSLQGAGAEYNSPLHF. The CDR3 DNA sequence: TGTGCCAGCAGCCTCCAGGGGGCGGGGGCGGAATATAATTCACCCCTCCACTTT.

This clone was seen just once. The chain joins TRBV7-3 to TRBJ2-1; the match to TRBD1 covers 8 bases. The CDR3 is 18 amino acids. CDR1 SGHTA and CDR2 FQGTGA come from the germline V gene. Unmatched junction bases numbered 13, after V lost 1 base and J lost 5 bases. The CDR3: CASSLMTFRTGLHNEQFF. The CDR3 coding sequence is TGTGCCAGCAGCTTAATGACATTTCGGACAGGGCTGCACAATGAGCAGTTCTTC.

V and J are TRBV28 and TRBJ1-5, with 8 bases fitting TRBD1. Per the germline V gene, CDR1 is MDHEN and CDR2 is SYDVKM. The CDR3 is 16 amino acids. J was trimmed by 6 bases and V by 2 bases; bases with no gene match: 9. Written as DNA, the CDR3 is TGTGCCAGCAGTTTAGGCCCTACAGGGGGGAGTCAGCCCCAGCATTTT. This translates into CASSLGPTGGSQPQHF.

The chain couples TRBV5-1 to TRBJ2-5; D not resolved. V was clipped by 5 bases and J by 1 base, with 9 bases between them. The V gene's germline CDR1 is SGHRS and CDR2 YFSETQ. The CDR3 is 13 amino acids. The CDR3 reads CASRPEIQETQYF. The CDR3 nucleotides are TGCGCCAGCAGGCCTGAGATCCAAGAGACCCAGTACTTC.

The chain has TRBV2 and TRBJ1-5; tentative D call: TRBD1 (5 bases). Trimming removed 2 bases at V and 3 bases at J, with 8 bases between. Germline lookup yields CDR1 SNHLY and CDR2 FYNNEI. The CDR3 has 14 amino acids. The CDR3 DNA follows: TGTGCCAGCAGTGAATCAGGGTACAATCAGCCCCAGCATTTT. It encodes CASSESGYNQPQHF.

The CDR3 loop is CARSLTGSNEKLFF. CDR3 coding DNA: TGTGCCAGAAGCCTAACAGGGTCTAATGAAAAACTGTTTTTT. The J gene is TRBJ1-4, the V gene TRBV5-3; maybe TRBD1 (6 bases). TRBV5-3 is annotated as an ORF whose role is uncertain. The CDR3 spans 14 residues. Trimming cost V 4 bases and J 3 bases, with 10 bases left between them.

The rearrangement links TRBV29-1 to TRBJ2-7, with 8 nucleotides matching TRBD1. The V gene's germline CDR1 is SQVTM and CDR2 ANQGSEA. The CDR3 extends over 13 amino acids. Germline trimming cut 4 bases from V and 2 bases from J; bases unmatched to any gene: 4. CDR3 amino acids: CSVGGTGTYEQYF. CDR3 in DNA: TGCAGCGTTGGGGGGACAGGTACCTACGAGCAGTACTTC.

J is TRBJ2-7 and V is TRBV5-1, with 7 positions matching TRBD2. The CDR3 has 16 amino acids. J gave up 5 bases and V 4 bases, and 15 bases lay outside the gene matches. Germline V lookup: CDR1 SGHRS, CDR2 YFSETQ. For the CDR3, the DNA is TGCGCCAGCAGCCCCCGGGTTGGAGCGGGACTCGACGAGCAGTACTTC. It codes for CASSPRVGAGLDEQYF.

The gene calls are TRBV21-1 and TRBJ2-5; the table's D call, TRBD1, has no DNA check behind it. TRBV21-1 is a documented pseudogene. This CDR3 contains 13 residues. CDR3 protein: CASSRGQEETQYF. The CDR3 DNA sequence: TGTGCCAGCAGCCGCGGACAGGAAGAGACCCAGTACTTC.